The entry below gives a single T cell receptor (beta chain) sequence along with its context. The entry originates in a study of blood T cell repertoires in COVID-19. The data were produced by immunoSEQ multiplex PCR, yet TCRdb's version contains in-frame clones alone and is incomplete. The sample has tens of thousands of clones; about 83% are singletons. This receptor was taken from a woman aged 60-75 years with COVID-19, enrolled during active disease. The sequencing sample was made of peripheral blood.

The CDR3 is CASSQGTGGIVSNQPQHF. The CDR3 DNA is TGCGCCAGCAGCCAAGGGACAGGGGGAATAGTTAGCAATCAGCCCCAGCATTTT. V gene TRBV4-1 combines with J gene TRBJ1-5; 10 bases are shared with TRBD1. Germline assignment: CDR1 MGHRA and CDR2 YSYEKL. The CDR3 extends over 18 amino acids. V trimming: 1 base; J trimming: 0 bases; junction bases outside the gene matches: 6.